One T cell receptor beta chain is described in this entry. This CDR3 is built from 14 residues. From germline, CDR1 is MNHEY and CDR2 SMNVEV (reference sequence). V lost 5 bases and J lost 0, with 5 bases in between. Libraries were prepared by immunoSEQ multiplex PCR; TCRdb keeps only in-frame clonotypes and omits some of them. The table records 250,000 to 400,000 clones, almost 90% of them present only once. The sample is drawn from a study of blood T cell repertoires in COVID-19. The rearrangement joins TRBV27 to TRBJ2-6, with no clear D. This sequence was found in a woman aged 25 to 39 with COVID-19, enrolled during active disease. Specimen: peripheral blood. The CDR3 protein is CASSPFSGANVLTF. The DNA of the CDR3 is TGTGCCAGCAGTCCATTCTCTGGGGCCAACGTCCTGACTTTC.